The following is a TCR beta chain sequence with its context. The sample providers were healthy Caucasian people from Russia, aged about 6 to 100. Primers used in a second PCR of about 6 to 11 cycles were a sample-barcoded 5' primer and a J-beta primer mix. In TCRdb, the 5' RACE reads were re-called with MiXCR into one record per CDR3 protein. This table has around 2 million distinct CDR3 sequences, roughly two fifths appearing once. The data belong to a study of blood T cells in healthy people across ages. Overall study: About one barcoded beta molecule per two T cells was captured by template switching.

V gave up 1 base and J gave up 3 bases, with 11 bases separating them. This CDR3 contains 15 residues. Germline-derived CDR1 and CDR2 are SSHAT and FNYEAQ (reference sequence). The chain has TRBV7-7 and TRBJ2-3; no reliable D call. The clonotype comes from a human donor in good health. The sequencing sample was made of blood. As DNA, the CDR3 is TGTGCCAGCAGCTTAGGAGCCCTTCCTACAGATACGCAGTATTTT. Amino acid sequence: CASSLGALPTDTQYF.